This T cell receptor (beta chain) was recorded in a study of graft-versus-host responses after intestinal transplantation. Details on this clone: Its antigen remains unknown.

Sequencing was performed with immunoSEQ multiplex PCR; in TCRdb, only in-frame clones are kept and a portion is missing. This sample has under 100,000 clones, with approximately 82% found just once. Trimming removed 3 bases from V and 6 bases from J, with 10 bases in between. Germline assignment: CDR1 KGHSH and CDR2 LQKENI. This CDR3 has 13 amino acids. Sequences were derived from unstimulated CD4+ T cells sorted from spleen or lymph node cells, sampled before intestinal transplant. This rearrangement joins TRBV18 to TRBJ2-3, with unresolved D. The clonotype comes from a human donor who received an intestinal transplant. Here the CDR3 reads CASSPTFEDTQYF. Written as DNA, the CDR3 is TGTGCCAGCTCACCTACCTTCGAGGATACGCAGTATTTT.